The clone carrying this T cell receptor (beta chain) appeared a few times. Its antigen is currently unknown. The CDR3 spans 14 residues. CDR1 and CDR2 (germline): MDHEN, SYDVKM. Trimming stripped 1 base from V and 4 bases from J, with 10 bases between. The data were obtained in a study of response to subunit inactivated influenza vaccine. TCRdb called the RT-PCR reads again in MiXCR, with one record for every CDR3 protein. Of under 950,000 distinct CDR3 sequences in the sample, 20% to 25% are singletons; the top ten hold about 10%. Notes on the study in general: Each seasonal flu vaccination may recruit only limited new T cells, authors suggested.

The chain is built from TRBV28 and TRBJ2-5; D uncertain. Here the sequenced sample was PBMCs from blood, taken 4 to 6 days after vaccination. The receptor comes from a man in his forties or fifties who received an inactivated influenza vaccine. CDR3 in DNA: TGTGCCAGCAGTTTATATGACTCAGGAGAGACCCAGTACTTC. This sequence encodes CASSLYDSGETQYF.